This is a list of T cell receptor beta chains from one sample in a study of blood T cell repertoires in COVID-19. Generated by immunoSEQ multiplex PCR, the TCRdb table keeps only in-frame clones and is missing some. The table includes around 180,000 clones, about three quarters detected once. The sequenced sample was peripheral blood. The receptors originated from an elderly woman with COVID-19, enrolled during active disease. Both conserved end residues are part of each CDR3. Each record gives: V gene, J gene, CDR3 protein.

V: TRBV3-1/TRBV3-2
J: TRBJ2-7
CDR3: CASSPEAGGPYEQYF

V: TRBV7-9
J: TRBJ1-6
CDR3: CASSSTVAPLHF

V: TRBV10-1
J: TRBJ1-2
CDR3: CASSESTRGQGAFFNYGYTF

V: TRBV5-4
J: TRBJ2-1
CDR3: CASSLRTSGRDEQFF

V: TRBV6-5
J: TRBJ2-3
CDR3: CASRTSGGAADTQYF

V: TRBV5-5
J: TRBJ2-1
CDR3: CASSSLQSSGRSYNEQFF

V: TRBV7-9
J: TRBJ2-2
CDR3: CASSRSLRGYTGELFF

V: TRBV6-2/TRBV6-3
J: TRBJ2-1
CDR3: CASSSGNEQFF

V: TRBV5-1
J: TRBJ2-1
CDR3: CASSWGLANNEQFF

V: TRBV12-2
J: TRBJ1-6
CDR3: CASRLRQGAEGSPLHF

V: TRBV19
J: TRBJ1-1
CDR3: CASSSTGGFAEAFF

V: TRBV12-3/TRBV12-4
J: TRBJ2-5
CDR3: CASSSPGRETQYF

V: TRBV9
J: TRBJ2-1
CDR3: CASSVGIAGGLGEQFF

V: TRBV5-1
J: TRBJ1-6
CDR3: CASSLSVESPLHF

V: TRBV6-5
J: TRBJ1-4
CDR3: CASSGVTNEKLFF

V: TRBV24-1
J: TRBJ1-1
CDR3: CATSDATGDRTEAFF

V: TRBV28
J: TRBJ1-2
CDR3: CASNRQATGGSTF

V: TRBV13
J: TRBJ1-4
CDR3: CASSLGRITNEKLFF

V: TRBV6-5
J: TRBJ2-7
CDR3: CASQTGGLYEQYF

V: TRBV19
J: TRBJ2-4
CDR3: CASSLTGGLAKNIQYF

V: TRBV7-8
J: TRBJ2-3
CDR3: CASSSPGPLRDTQYF

V: TRBV5-1
J: TRBJ2-7
CDR3: CASQTGAYGRDYEQYF

V: TRBV6-5
J: TRBJ1-2
CDR3: CASSYWGSYGYTF

V: TRBV9
J: TRBJ1-2
CDR3: CASSSTGNGYTF

V: TRBV28
J: TRBJ1-4
CDR3: CASSLWALNEKLFF

V: TRBV6-5
J: TRBJ2-7
CDR3: CASRGAPAYEQYF

V: TRBV21-1
J: TRBJ2-1
CDR3: CASSKGGFWEQFF

V: TRBV19
J: TRBJ2-7
CDR3: CASSIRQGFGLGEQYF

V: TRBV5-1
J: TRBJ2-7
CDR3: CASSFDRVGSYEQYF

V: TRBV5-1
J: TRBJ2-3
CDR3: CASSLGPFDTQYF

V: TRBV18
J: TRBJ2-7
CDR3: CASSGGTYEQYF

V: TRBV7-8
J: TRBJ1-2
CDR3: CASSPTGVNNYGYTF

V: TRBV6-6
J: TRBJ2-7
CDR3: CASGQGGQGAQEQYF

V: TRBV5-1
J: TRBJ2-7
CDR3: CASSLALYEQYF

V: TRBV10-3
J: TRBJ1-2
CDR3: CAISELSGRGHGYTF

V: TRBV12-2
J: TRBJ2-3
CDR3: CASRLVGVAGVVDTQYF

V: TRBV6-5
J: TRBJ1-4
CDR3: CASRGWEKLFF

V: TRBV5-1
J: TRBJ2-2
CDR3: CASRSASGSTGELFF

V: TRBV24-1
J: TRBJ1-2
CDR3: CATSDWDSPGYTF

V: TRBV2
J: TRBJ1-2
CDR3: CASSERGRLYF

V: TRBV24-1
J: TRBJ2-7
CDR3: CATSDRRGISYEQYF

V: TRBV5-1
J: TRBJ1-2
CDR3: CASSFTGDHGYTF

V: TRBV10-1
J: TRBJ2-2
CDR3: CASKAGSNTGELFF

V: TRBV9
J: TRBJ1-6
CDR3: CASSRGEVGGPLHF

V: TRBV6-6
J: TRBJ1-1
CDR3: CASSRGGYTEAFF

V: TRBV5-1
J: TRBJ2-2
CDR3: CASSSPSGRTSGELFF

V: TRBV11-3
J: TRBJ1-1
CDR3: CASSPRQASNTEAFF

V: TRBV6-5
J: TRBJ2-3
CDR3: CASSGTGPTDTQYF

V: TRBV7-3
J: TRBJ2-1
CDR3: CASSPSSGGSSYNEQFF

V: TRBV9
J: TRBJ2-5
CDR3: CASSNSGRGETQYF

V: TRBV6-1
J: TRBJ2-6
CDR3: CASSEGWASGANVLTF

V: TRBV4-1
J: TRBJ1-2
CDR3: CASSQGLGGVNYGYTF

V: TRBV2
J: TRBJ1-2
CDR3: CASEDRGYGYTF

V: TRBV7-9
J: TRBJ2-1
CDR3: CASSAGLTRGQFF

V: TRBV7-9
J: TRBJ1-6
CDR3: CASSPWTGDFGSPLHF

V: TRBV9
J: TRBJ2-1
CDR3: CASSAGRGNNEQFF

V: TRBV27
J: TRBJ1-1
CDR3: CASSLLPLTNTEAFF

V: TRBV29-1
J: TRBJ2-7
CDR3: CSVDGGRGQGLDEQYF

V: TRBV5-5
J: TRBJ1-1
CDR3: CASSLALTGDTEAFF